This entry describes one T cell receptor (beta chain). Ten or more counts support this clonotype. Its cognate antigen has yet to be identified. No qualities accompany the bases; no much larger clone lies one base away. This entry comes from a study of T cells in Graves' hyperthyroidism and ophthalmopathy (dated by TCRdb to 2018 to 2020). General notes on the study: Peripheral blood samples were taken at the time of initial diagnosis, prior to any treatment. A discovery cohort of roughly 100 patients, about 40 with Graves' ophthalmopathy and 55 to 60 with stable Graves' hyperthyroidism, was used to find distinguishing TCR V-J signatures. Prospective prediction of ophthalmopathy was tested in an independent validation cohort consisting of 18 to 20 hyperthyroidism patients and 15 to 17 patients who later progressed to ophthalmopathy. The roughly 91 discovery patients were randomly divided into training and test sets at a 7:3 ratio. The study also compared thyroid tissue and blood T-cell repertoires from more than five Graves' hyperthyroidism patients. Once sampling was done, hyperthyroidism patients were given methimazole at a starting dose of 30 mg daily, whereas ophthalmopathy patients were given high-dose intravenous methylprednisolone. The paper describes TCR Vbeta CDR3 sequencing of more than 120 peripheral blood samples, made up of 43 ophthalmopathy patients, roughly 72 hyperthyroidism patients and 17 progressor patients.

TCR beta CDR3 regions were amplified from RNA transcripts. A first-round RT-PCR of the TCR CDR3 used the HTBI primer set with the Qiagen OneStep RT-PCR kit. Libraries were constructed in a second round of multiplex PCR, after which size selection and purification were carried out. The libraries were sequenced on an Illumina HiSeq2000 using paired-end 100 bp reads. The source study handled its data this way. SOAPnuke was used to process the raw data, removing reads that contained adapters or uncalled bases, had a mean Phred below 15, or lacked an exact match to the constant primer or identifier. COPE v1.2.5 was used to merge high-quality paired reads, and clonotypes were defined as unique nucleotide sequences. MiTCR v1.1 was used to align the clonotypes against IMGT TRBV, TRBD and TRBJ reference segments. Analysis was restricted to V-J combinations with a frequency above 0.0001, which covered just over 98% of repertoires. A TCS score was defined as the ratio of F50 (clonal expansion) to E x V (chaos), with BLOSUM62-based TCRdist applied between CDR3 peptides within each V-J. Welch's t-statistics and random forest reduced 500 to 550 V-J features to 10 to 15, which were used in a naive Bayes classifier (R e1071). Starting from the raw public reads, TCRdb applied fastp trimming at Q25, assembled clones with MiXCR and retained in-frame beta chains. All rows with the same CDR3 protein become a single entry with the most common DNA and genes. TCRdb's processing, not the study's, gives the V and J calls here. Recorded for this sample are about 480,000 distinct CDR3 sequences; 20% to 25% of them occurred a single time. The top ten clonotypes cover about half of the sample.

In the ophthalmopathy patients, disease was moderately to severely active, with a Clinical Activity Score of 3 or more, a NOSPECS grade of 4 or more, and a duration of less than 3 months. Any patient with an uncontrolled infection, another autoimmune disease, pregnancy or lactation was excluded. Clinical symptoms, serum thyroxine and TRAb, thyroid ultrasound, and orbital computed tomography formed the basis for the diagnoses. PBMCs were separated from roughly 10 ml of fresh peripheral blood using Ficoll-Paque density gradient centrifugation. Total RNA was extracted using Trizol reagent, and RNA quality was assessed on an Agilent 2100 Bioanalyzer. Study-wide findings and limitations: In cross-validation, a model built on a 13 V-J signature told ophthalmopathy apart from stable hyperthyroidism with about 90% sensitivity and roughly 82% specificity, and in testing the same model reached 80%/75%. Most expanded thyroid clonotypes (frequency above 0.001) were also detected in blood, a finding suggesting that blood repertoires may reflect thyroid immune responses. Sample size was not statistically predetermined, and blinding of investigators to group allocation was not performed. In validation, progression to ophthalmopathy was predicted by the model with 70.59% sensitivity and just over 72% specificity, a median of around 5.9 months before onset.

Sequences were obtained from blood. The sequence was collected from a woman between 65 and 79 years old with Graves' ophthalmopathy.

Here is the DNA: TGTGCCAGCAGTTTAGCGCTAGGAGGGAACACTGAAGCTTTCTTT. This translates into CASSLALGGNTEAFF. In this chain, TRBV12-3 or TRBV12-4 is recombined with TRBJ1-1, with the D segment identity uncertain. The junction carries 9 bases between V and J, which are trimmed by 0 bases and 1 base respectively. There are 15 amino acids in the CDR3, from cysteine to phenylalanine inclusive. Only the CDR3 part of the read is kept: 45 bases, read in frame from the first base.